The source of this T cell receptor (beta chain) is a study of blood T cell repertoires in COVID-19. For the study at large: Samples taken during acute and convalescent COVID-19 were collected in the United States, Italy and Spain. Nucleic acid was either cDNA or gDNA, and it came from T cells, B-cell-depleted T cells, or PBMCs.

Germline V gene lookup returns CDR1 KGHSH and CDR2 LQKENI. Deletions cut 2 bases from V and 4 bases from J, with 14 bases between. The CDR3 has 15 amino acids. Source study methods: Amplifying reference gene primers gave estimates of nucleated cell counts. Method: immunoSEQ multiplex PCR; TCRdb's copy keeps in-frame clones and lacks some. For V, J and clone size, that table is used; D and trimming come from the DNA. The sample includes some 120,000 clones, 90% of them seen just once. This clone was picked up one time. This receptor was identified in a human donor with active COVID-19. The donor label of this sample is uncertain. This chain links TRBV18 with TRBJ1-2, with unresolved D. Sequencing was done on a sample of peripheral blood. CDR3 sequence (DNA): TGTGCCAGCTCACCAGGGCAGGTGCCCGGCTATGGCTACACCTTC. It specifies CASSPGQVPGYGYTF.